This T cell receptor beta chain is from a study of T cells in Graves' hyperthyroidism and ophthalmopathy (dated by TCRdb to the late 2010s). The study in broad terms: Peripheral blood was sampled at the time of initial diagnosis, prior to any treatment. A discovery cohort of approximately 100 patients, approximately 44 with Graves' ophthalmopathy and 57 with stable Graves' hyperthyroidism, was used to find distinguishing TCR V-J signatures. The 85 to 100 discovery patients were randomly split 7:3 into training and test sets. Prospective prediction of ophthalmopathy was tested in an independent validation cohort of fewer than 20 hyperthyroidism patients and 15 to 17 patients who later progressed to ophthalmopathy. In more than 5 Graves' hyperthyroidism patients, the study also compared T-cell repertoires from thyroid tissue with T-cell repertoires from blood. After sampling, hyperthyroidism patients received methimazole starting at 30 mg daily, and ophthalmopathy patients received high-dose intravenous methylprednisolone. TCR Vbeta CDR3 sequencing of roughly 140 peripheral blood samples (about 45 ophthalmopathy, 75 hyperthyroidism and roughly 17 progressor patients) is reported in the paper. Overall results and qualifications from the work: Sample size was not statistically predetermined, and investigators were not blinded to group allocation. Blood samples also contained most of the expanded thyroid clonotypes (frequency above 0.001), which suggests that blood repertoires may reflect thyroid immune responses. In validation, the model predicted progression to ophthalmopathy with around 71% sensitivity and 72% to 85% specificity, a median of about six months before onset. A model built on a 13 V-J signature distinguished ophthalmopathy from stable hyperthyroidism, reaching 87.88% sensitivity and about 81% specificity in cross-validation and 80%/75% in testing.

TCR beta CDR3 regions were amplified from RNA transcripts. The TCR CDR3 was subjected to a first round of RT-PCR using the HTBI primer set and the Qiagen OneStep RT-PCR kit. A second multiplex PCR round built the libraries, followed by size selection and purification. The libraries were sequenced on an Illumina HiSeq2000 using paired-end 100 bp reads. The published analysis was carried out like this. Raw data were processed with SOAPnuke, discarding reads with adapters, uncalled bases, mean Phred below 15, or no exact constant-primer or identifier match. High-quality paired reads were merged with COPE v1.2.5, and unique nucleotide sequences were defined as clonotypes. Clonotypes were aligned to IMGT TRBV, TRBD and TRBJ reference segments using MiTCR v1.1. The analysis was restricted to V-J combinations with a frequency above 0.0001, which together covered 98% to 99.2% of the repertoires. The TCS score was defined as F50 (clonal expansion) divided by E x V (chaos), with BLOSUM62-based TCRdist calculated between CDR3 peptides within each V-J. Welch's t-statistics and random forest reduced 514 V-J features to some 14, which were used in a naive Bayes classifier (R e1071). Using fastp trimming at Q25 and MiXCR clonotype assembly, TCRdb reanalyzed the public sequencing data and kept in-frame beta chains. Each CDR3 protein gets just one entry, which takes the most common genes and DNA from the rows behind it. What appears here as the V and J calls and clone size reflects TCRdb's work, not the paper's. Counted in this sample were about 250,000 distinct CDR3 sequences; roughly a quarter of them appeared once. Approximately 35% of the sample goes to the ten largest clones.

A word on this clonotype: Its antigen target is currently unknown. No base qualities exist here, and no much larger clone lies one base off it.

Ophthalmopathy patients had moderately to severely active disease, Clinical Activity Score of at least 3, NOSPECS grade of at least 4, and duration under 3 months. Patients with uncontrolled infections, other autoimmune diseases, pregnancy or lactation were excluded. Diagnoses were based on clinical symptoms, serum thyroxine and TRAb, thyroid ultrasound and orbital computed tomography. Ficoll-Paque density gradient centrifugation was used to isolate PBMCs from around 10 ml of fresh peripheral blood. Trizol reagent was used to extract total RNA, and RNA quality was then checked on an Agilent 2100 Bioanalyzer. Cut back by 3 bases and 11 bases, the V and J ends lie 25 bases apart. The CDR3 numbers 15 residues from cysteine through phenylalanine. The read is trimmed to its CDR3 DNA, 45 bases read in frame from base 1. For CDR1 and CDR2, the germline V gene (reference sequence) lists GTSNPN and SVGIG.

This TCR derives from a woman in her thirties or forties with Graves' ophthalmopathy. The specimen was blood. The rearranged segments are TRBV30 and TRBJ1-1; the best D guess is TRBD1, with 5 bases matching. In nucleotides, the sequence is TGTGCCTGGAGATGGGTTTGGGGCCAAAGCTTTGACGCTTTCTTT. Its translation reads: CAWRWVWGQSFDAFF.